Below, 20 T cell receptor beta chains from the same sample are listed, as sequenced in a study of identical twins. Via MiXCR, TCRdb re-called the 5' RACE reads, giving one row per CDR3 protein. The table includes about 900,000 distinct CDR3 sequences, 9% to 15% detected once. This sample also belongs to another study, concerning yellow fever vaccine responses in identical twins.

The sequenced material came from PBMCs. These receptors originate from a woman aged 18-29 years in good health.

The table lists this clonotype with a few counts. The chain is built from TRBV4-1 and TRBJ2-7; D is uncertain. V lost 3 bases to trimming and J lost 0 bases, with 9 bases between them. Germline CDR1 and CDR2: MGHRA and YSYEKL. The CDR3 consists of 14 residues. The CDR3 nucleotides are TGCGCCAGCAGCCACCAGGCAAGCTCCTACGAGCAGTACGTC. This gives the protein CASSHQASSYEQYV.

V is TRBV5-1 and J is TRBJ2-4; D unresolved. The V end lost 4 bases, the J end lost 9 bases, and 14 bases lay between the germline ends. The CDR3 length is 13 residues. CDR1 and CDR2 from the germline V gene are SGHRS and YFSETQ. In DNA, the CDR3 is TGCGCCAGCAGCCAAGAGGCCCTAGGCATTCAGTACTTC. This sequence encodes CASSQEALGIQYF.

This clonotype has just a few counts. V usage is TRBV12-3 or TRBV12-4 and J usage is TRBJ2-2; 7 positions match TRBD1. V was clipped by 2 bases and J by 0 bases; unmatched bases: 3. The CDR3 covers 16 residues. The CDR3 nucleotides read TGTGCCAGCAGTTTATGGGGGACAGCGAACACCGGGGAGCTGTTTTTT. Translated: CASSLWGTANTGELFF.

The sample holds a few counts of this clonotype. J is TRBJ2-5 and V is TRBV20-1; 8 bases agree with TRBD2. This CDR3 is built from 13 residues. Germline V lookup: CDR1 DFQATT, CDR2 SNEGSKA (reference sequence). CDR3 region: CSFSLAGGETQYF. CDR3 nucleotide sequence: TGCAGCTTCAGCCTAGCGGGTGGGGAGACCCAGTACTTC.

CDR3 sequence reads: CASRASGTQETQYF. The CDR3 region has the DNA TGTGCCAGCAGAGCTTCGGGGACTCAAGAGACCCAGTACTTC. This chain links TRBV12-3 or TRBV12-4 with TRBJ2-5, with D tentatively TRBD2 (6 bases). This CDR3 spans 14 amino acids. The ends were cut back, 6 bases at V and 2 bases at J, with 13 bases in the middle.

This clonotype was seen ten or more times. The genes are TRBV12-3 or TRBV12-4 and TRBJ1-2; no clear D. The CDR3 sequence is 12 residues long. Trimming cost V 3 bases and J 4 bases, with 6 bases left between them. CDR3 sequence reads: CASSFRPYGYTF. The CDR3 DNA reads as TGTGCCAGCAGTTTTCGGCCCTATGGCTACACCTTC.

This clonotype has more than one count but fewer than ten. This CDR3 is CASSELTAVTDTQYF. The DNA for the CDR3 is TGTGCCAGCAGTGAATTAACGGCGGTCACAGATACGCAGTATTTT. The chain has TRBV2 and TRBJ2-3; D not certain. This CDR3 is built from 15 residues. Between the trimmed V and J ends, which lost 2 bases and 2 bases, there was a span of 11 bases. From germline, CDR1 is SNHLY and CDR2 FYNNEI.

Many counts were recorded for this clonotype. This chain connects TRBV7-3 to TRBJ2-7; TRBD1 might be the D (5 bases). Trimming shortened V by 3 bases and J by 4 bases, and 10 bases separated the two germline ends. The CDR3 totals 13 residues. The germline CDR1 and CDR2 sequences are SGHTA and FQGTGA. CDR3 residues: CASSLGKGYEQYF. The CDR3 DNA sequence: TGTGCCAGCAGCTTGGGGAAGGGGTACGAGCAGTACTTC.

The V and J genes are TRBV7-3 and TRBJ2-3, with TRBD1 as a possible D gene (5 bases). The germline V gene encodes CDR1 SGHTA and CDR2 FQGTGA. The V and J ends lost 6 bases and 5 bases respectively, with 24 bases between them. The length of the CDR3 is 17 residues. The DNA of the CDR3 is TGTGCCAGCAGGTGTAGTTGGGGCCTACAAAAGAAAGATACGCAGTATTTT. Translating it yields CASRCSWGLQKKDTQYF.

In this sample, this clonotype turned up many times. V is TRBV27 and J is TRBJ2-1; D unresolved. V was cut by 5 bases and J by 3 bases, with 14 bases left in between. Germline assignment: CDR1 MNHEY and CDR2 SMNVEV (reference sequence). The CDR3 is 15 residues long. CDR3 residues: CASSPRLVSYNEQFF. In nucleotides, the CDR3 is TGTGCCAGCAGTCCAAGGCTAGTAAGCTACAATGAGCAGTTCTTC.

The chain combines TRBV5-1 with TRBJ2-6, with 8 positions matching TRBD1. The CDR3 contains 18 residues. Per the germline V gene, CDR1 is SGHRS and CDR2 is YFSETQ. Germline trimming cut 4 bases from V and 0 bases from J; bases unmatched to any gene: 9. The CDR3 loop is CASSQTGVLGSGANVLTF. The CDR3 DNA reads TGCGCCAGCAGCCAGACAGGGGTCTTAGGCTCTGGGGCCAACGTCCTGACTTTC.

The chain links TRBV2 to TRBJ2-5; D not certain. This CDR3 is 14 amino acids long. Germline lookup yields CDR1 SNHLY and CDR2 FYNNEI. V was cut by 7 bases and J by 3 bases, with 15 bases left in between. CDR3 residues: CASKTRASEETQYF. CDR3 nucleotide sequence: TGTGCCAGCAAAACCCGAGCGTCAGAAGAGACCCAGTACTTC.

This clonotype was counted ten times or more. V usage is TRBV5-1 and J usage is TRBJ2-5, with D perhaps TRBD2 (5 bases). This CDR3 is 16 amino acids long. The V gene lost 2 bases and the J gene lost 4 bases, with 18 bases spanning the gap. Germline values: CDR1 SGHRS, CDR2 YFSETQ. Here the CDR3 DNA reads TGCGCCAGCAGCTTTGGAAGCGGAGGAGGTGGAGAGACCCAGTACTTC. Its protein is CASSFGSGGGGETQYF.

This clonotype was counted between two and nine times. V is TRBV2 and J is TRBJ2-2, with 8 bases that match TRBD2. CDR3 length equals 16 residues. Germline CDR1 and CDR2: SNHLY and FYNNEI. The V gene end was trimmed by 5 bases and the J gene end by 4 bases; junction bases not matched to a gene: 9. This CDR3 is CASSRTGGRGTGELFF. CDR3 DNA sequence: TGTGCCAGCAGTCGAACGGGGGGGCGGGGCACCGGGGAGCTGTTTTTT.

The CDR3 DNA is TGTGCCAGCAGCCAAGACCTGCGAGCCCCAAGCTACAATGAGCAGTTCTTC. Protein sequence: CASSQDLRAPSYNEQFF. The rearrangement links TRBV3-1 to TRBJ2-1; no reliable D call. Deletions cut 0 bases from V and 3 bases from J, with 15 bases between. CDR1 is LGHDT, CDR2 YNNKEL, per germline (reference sequence). The CDR3 runs to 17 residues.

This clonotype was recorded a few times. V is TRBV3-1 and J is TRBJ2-3; 15 nucleotides match TRBD2. Germline V CDR1 and CDR2: LGHDT, YNNKEL (reference sequence). The CDR3 loop spans 17 amino acids. Trimming at V came to 4 bases and at J to 4 bases, leaving 6 bases not matched to a gene. This CDR3 is CASSLSWTSGGADTQYF. The CDR3 DNA is TGTGCCAGCAGCCTAAGTTGGACTAGCGGGGGGGCAGATACGCAGTATTTT.

This clonotype came up many times. The chain employs TRBV9 and TRBJ2-1; D might be TRBD2 (7 bases). Germline V gives CDR1 SGDLS, CDR2 YYNGEE. This CDR3 spans 17 amino acids. V lost 0 bases and J 7 bases, leaving 20 bases between the germline ends. For the CDR3, the DNA is TGTGCCAGCAGCGTAGAGGGAGGGCGGGGGCGCGATAATGAGCAGTTCTTC. It translates to CASSVEGGRGRDNEQFF. Combining the CDR3 with reference TRBV9 and TRBJ2-1 gives the whole variable domain DSGVTQTPKHLITATGQRVTLRCSPRSGDLSVYWYQQSLDQGLQFLIQYYNGEERAKGNILERFSAQQFPDLHSELNLSSLELGDSALYFCASSVEGGRGRDNEQFFGPGTRLTVL.

The chain employs TRBV7-2 and TRBJ2-1; no firm D call. The CDR3 totals 13 residues. V was trimmed by 1 base and J by 7 bases, leaving 8 bases between them. Looked up from germline, CDR1 is SGHTA and CDR2 is FQGNSA. Written as DNA, the CDR3 is TGTGCCAGCAGCTTAGTAGTCTGGAATGAGCAGTTCTTC. This gives the protein CASSLVVWNEQFF. The full variable domain, in which reference TRBV7-2 and TRBJ2-1 provide the parts outside the CDR3, is GAGVSQSPSNKVTEKGKDVELRCDPISGHTALYWYRQSLGQGLEFLIYFQGNSAPDKSGLPSDRFSAERTGGSVSTLTIQRTQQEDSAVYLCASSLVVWNEQFFGPGTRLTVL.

This sequence joins TRBV12-3 or TRBV12-4 and TRBJ2-3, with TRBD1 as a possible D gene (6 bases). The CDR3 has 13 residues. Trimming left V 4 bases short and J 4 bases short, with 9 bases between. For the CDR3, the DNA is TGTGCCAGCAGTTCGGGACACTCAGATACGCAGTATTTT. This codes for CASSSGHSDTQYF.

This clonotype was seen more than once but under ten times. CDR3 sequence reads: CASSLDRLGGTDTQYF. Written as DNA, the CDR3 is TGTGCCAGCAGCTTAGACAGGCTTGGGGGCACAGATACGCAGTATTTT. V is TRBV11-2 and J is TRBJ2-3; D gene uncertain. There are 16 residues in the CDR3. Germline V lookup: CDR1 SGHAT, CDR2 FQNNGV. Trimming shortened V by 0 bases and J by 1 base, and 11 bases separated the two germline ends. The complete variable domain, with remaining parts taken from reference TRBV11-2 and TRBJ2-3, reads EAGVAQSPRYKIIEKRQSVAFWCNPISGHATLYWYQQILGQGPKLLIQFQNNGVVDDSQLPKDRFSAERLKGVDSTLKIQPAKLEDSAVYLCASSLDRLGGTDTQYFGPGTRLTVL.